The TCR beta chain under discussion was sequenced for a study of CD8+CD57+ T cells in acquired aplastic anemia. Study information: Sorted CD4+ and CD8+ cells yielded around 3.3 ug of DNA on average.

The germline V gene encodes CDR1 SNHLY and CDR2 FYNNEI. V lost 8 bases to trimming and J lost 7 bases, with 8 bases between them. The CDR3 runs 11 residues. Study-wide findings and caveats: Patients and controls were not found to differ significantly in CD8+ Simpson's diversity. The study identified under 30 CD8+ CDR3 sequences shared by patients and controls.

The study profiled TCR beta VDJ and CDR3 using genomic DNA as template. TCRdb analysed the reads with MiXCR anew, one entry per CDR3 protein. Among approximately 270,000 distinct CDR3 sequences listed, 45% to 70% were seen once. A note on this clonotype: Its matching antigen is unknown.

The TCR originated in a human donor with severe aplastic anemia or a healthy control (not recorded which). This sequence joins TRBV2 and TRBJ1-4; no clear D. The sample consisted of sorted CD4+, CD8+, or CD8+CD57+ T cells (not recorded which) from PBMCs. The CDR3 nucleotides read TGTGCCAGCTCCTGGTCTGAAAAACTGTTTTTT. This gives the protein CASSWSEKLFF. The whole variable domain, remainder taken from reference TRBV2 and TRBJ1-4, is EPEVTQTPSHQVTQMGQEVILRCVPISNHLYFYWYRQILGQKVEFLVSFYNNEISEKSEIFDDQFSVERPDGSNFTLKIRSTKLEDSAMYFCASSWSEKLFFGSGTQLSVL.